The 16 T cell receptor beta chains reported below all come from one sample, sequenced in a study of graft-versus-host responses after intestinal transplantation. TCRdb's table, derived via immunoSEQ multiplex PCR, lists solely in-frame clones and lacks some. Of tens of thousands of clones in the sample, about nine tenths were seen once. Antigens of these TCRs are unknown. Sequencing was performed on unstimulated CD4+ T cells sorted from spleen or lymph node cells, taken before intestinal transplant. All receptors come from a human donor who received an intestinal transplant.

This clone was seen a single time. The chain has TRBV10-3 and TRBJ1-1; 7 positions match TRBD1. This CDR3 is built from 18 residues. V gave up 5 bases and J gave up 1 base; unmatched junction bases: 16. CDR1 is ENHRY, CDR2 SYGVKD, per germline. CDR3 DNA: TGTGCCATCAGTCCCTTAACCGGGACAGTTGTCCCGAACACTGAAGCTTTCTTT. Its translation: CAISPLTGTVVPNTEAFF.

This chain connects TRBV5-5 to TRBJ2-2, with 7 bases matching TRBD2. This CDR3 has 15 amino acids. Unmatched junction bases numbered 5, after V lost 4 bases and J lost 2 bases. Germline CDR1 is SGHKS and CDR2 is YYEKEE (reference sequence). The CDR3: CASSPPGLNTGELFF. Here the CDR3 DNA reads TGTGCCAGCAGCCCACCGGGACTAAACACCGGGGAGCTGTTTTTT.

This chain connects TRBV19 to TRBJ1-1, with 7 nucleotides matching TRBD1. Looked up from germline, CDR1 is LNHDA and CDR2 is SQIVND (reference sequence). V lost 10 bases and J lost 1; bases outside the gene matches: 9. The length of the CDR3 is 14 residues. CDR3 region: CATRDREGNTEAFF. Here the CDR3 DNA reads TGTGCCACCCGCGACAGGGAGGGGAACACTGAAGCTTTCTTT. Filled out from reference TRBV19 and TRBJ1-1, the complete variable domain reads DGGITQSPKYLFRKEGQNVTLSCEQNLNHDAMYWYRQDPGQGLRLIYYSQIVNDFQKGDIAEGYSVSREKKESFPLTVTSAQKNPTAFYLCATRDREGNTEAFFGQGTRLTVV.

This sequence joins TRBV6-1 and TRBJ1-2, with D hard to call. V lost 1 base and J 6 bases, leaving 12 bases between the germline ends. Germline assignment: CDR1 MNHNS and CDR2 SASEGT. The CDR3 contains 14 residues. The CDR3 bases are TGTGCCAGCAGTGAAGGACCCATCTCGAATGGCTACACCTTC. This gives the protein CASSEGPISNGYTF.

The chain links TRBV19 to TRBJ2-6; D call uncertain. CDR1 and CDR2 from the germline V gene are LNHDA and SQIVND (reference sequence). Trimming took 6 bases from V and 0 from J, leaving 6 bases between them. CDR3 length equals 14 residues. DNA of the CDR3: TGTGCCAGTAGCAGACCCTCTGGGGCCAACGTCCTGACTTTC. Protein sequence: CASSRPSGANVLTF.

As DNA, the CDR3 is TGTGCCAGCTCCCCCGGGACGGAAAGATCGGGCTACACCTTC. Its protein is CASSPGTERSGYTF. The chain uses TRBV18 and TRBJ1-2; TRBD1 is a possible D gene (5 bases). Trimming stripped 6 bases from V and 8 bases from J, with 19 bases between. Germline assignment: CDR1 KGHSH and CDR2 LQKENI. There are 14 residues in the CDR3.

This chain links TRBV23-1 with TRBJ2-7, with 8 bases lining up with TRBD1. TRBV23-1 is recorded as an ORF, its role being uncertain. The CDR3 has 19 residues. V was pared by 5 bases and J by 0 bases, with 18 bases of the junction left unmatched. The CDR3 nucleotides are TGCGCCAGCAGTGGGTGGGACAGGCCCCAGGTAATGAGCTCCTACGAGCAGTACTTC. This codes for CASSGWDRPQVMSSYEQYF.

This sequence joins TRBV6-1 and TRBJ2-3, with 7 positions matching TRBD2. The CDR3 has 12 amino acids. CDR1 MNHNS and CDR2 SASEGT come from the germline V gene. Germline trimming cut 7 bases from V and 4 bases from J; bases unmatched to any gene: 2. Here the CDR3 DNA reads TGTGCCAGCATGCGGGAGCCAGATACGCAGTATTTT. Its protein is CASMREPDTQYF.

The chain is built from TRBV18 and TRBJ2-1, with TRBD2 matching over 8 bases. In germline, CDR1 is KGHSH, CDR2 LQKENI. There are 15 residues in the CDR3. The V segment lost 1 base and the J segment 7 bases; nucleotides outside the gene matches: 6. For the CDR3, the DNA is TGTGCCAGCTCACCACGGACTAGCAGTATGAATGAGCAGTTCTTC. Translation gives CASSPRTSSMNEQFF.

The chain couples TRBV5-1 to TRBJ2-3; D not resolved. This CDR3 contains 15 residues. V gave up 0 bases and J gave up 3 bases, with 11 bases separating them. Germline lookup yields CDR1 SGHRS and CDR2 YFSETQ. Here the CDR3 reads CASSLGRAGTDTQYF. The CDR3 region has the DNA TGCGCCAGCAGCTTGGGAAGGGCTGGAACAGATACGCAGTATTTT. The whole variable domain, filled in from reference TRBV5-1 and TRBJ2-3, reads KAGVTQTPRYLIKTRGQQVTLSCSPISGHRSVSWYQQTPGQGLQFLFEYFSETQRNKGNFPGRFSGRQFSNSRSEMNVSTLELGDSALYLCASSLGRAGTDTQYFGPGTRLTVL.

The rearrangement joins TRBV7-9 to TRBJ2-3, with no clear D. The CDR3 totals 12 residues. The V gene lost 0 bases and the J gene lost 3 bases, with 1 base spanning the gap. Germline V gene data show CDR1 as SEHNR and CDR2 as FQNEAQ (reference sequence). CDR3 loop: CASSLATDTQYF. CDR3 sequence (DNA): TGTGCCAGCAGCTTAGCGACAGATACGCAGTATTTT.

On this clone: At one end, the junction sequence differs from germline, possibly due to a read error. Other nucleotide sequences in the sample specify the same CDR3. The chain combines TRBV5-1 with TRBJ1-1; no clear D gene. The CDR3 covers 13 residues. Germline-derived CDR1 and CDR2 are SGHRS and YFSETQ. In nucleotides, the CDR3 is TGCGCCAGCGGCTTTGGCAGGAACACTGAAGCTTTCTTT. The encoded protein is CASGFGRNTEAFF.

The chain joins TRBV5-1 to TRBJ1-1, with 8 bases that match TRBD1. Trimming at V came to 0 bases and at J to 7 bases, leaving 2 bases not matched to a gene. There are 13 residues in the CDR3. Germline V CDR1 and CDR2: SGHRS, YFSETQ. The CDR3 DNA sequence: TGCGCCAGCAGCTTGGAGACAGGGGATGAAGCTTTCTTT. Its protein is CASSLETGDEAFF. Complete variable domain (other parts from reference TRBV5-1 and TRBJ1-1): KAGVTQTPRYLIKTRGQQVTLSCSPISGHRSVSWYQQTPGQGLQFLFEYFSETQRNKGNFPGRFSGRQFSNSRSEMNVSTLELGDSALYLCASSLETGDEAFFGQGTRLTVV.

The chain joins TRBV23-1 to TRBJ1-1; D is perhaps TRBD1 (6 bases). TRBV23-1 is annotated as an ORF whose role is uncertain. V dropped 3 bases and J dropped 11 bases, with 10 bases sitting between them. This CDR3 contains 11 residues. CDR3 sequence: CASSQGARAFF. CDR3 DNA sequence: TGCGCCAGCAGTCAGGGGGCGCGGGCTTTCTTT.

The chain is built from TRBV6-5 and TRBJ2-1; possible D gene TRBD2, 5 bases. V dropped 4 bases and J dropped 10 bases, with 11 bases sitting between them. Germline lookup yields CDR1 MNHEY and CDR2 SVGAGI. This CDR3 has 12 residues. The CDR3 sequence is CASSSLAGEQFF. For the CDR3, the DNA is TGTGCCAGCAGTTCCCTAGCCGGGGAGCAGTTCTTC.

The chain employs TRBV30 and TRBJ1-4; the match to TRBD1 covers 7 bases. From germline, CDR1 is GTSNPN and CDR2 SVGIG (reference sequence). This CDR3 contains 14 residues. Losses at the gene ends were 5 bases for V and 5 bases for J; bases not matched to a gene: 8. As DNA, the CDR3 is TGTGCCTGGCGGCGACAGGGACAAAATGAAAAACTGTTTTTT. It encodes CAWRRQGQNEKLFF.